This T cell receptor (beta chain) was recovered during a study of neurological immune-mediated disorders. Across the whole study: Relapsing-remitting forms accounted for about 90% of the roughly 34 multiple sclerosis patients and secondary progressive forms for 3. Study conclusions and caveats: Repertoires from 18 of 34 multiple sclerosis patients grouped phylogenetically into a related-CDR3 cluster, suggesting a possible signature. In HTLV-1-associated myelopathy, TCR clonal expansion was greatest, and in multiple sclerosis it was least, below healthy controls.

This clonotype was detected ten times or more. What it binds is unknown. Trimming cost V 4 bases and J 7 bases; bases outside gene matches: 15. Germline CDR1 reads LGHDT; CDR2 reads YNNKEL (reference sequence). The CDR3 is 17 amino acids. Synthesis of cDNA was performed by 5'RACE using 10-nucleotide random UMIs. TCRdb redid the calling of the 5' RACE reads with MiXCR, one entry per CDR3 protein. The table lists under 90,000 distinct CDR3 sequences, around 3.5% of them singletons. The specimen was PBMCs. The chain uses TRBV3-1 and TRBJ2-1; 8 bases fit TRBD1. This clonotype was sampled from a woman aged 50 to 60 with multiple sclerosis. The CDR3 sequence: CASSPDPGTGFGNEQFF. CDR3 DNA sequence: TGTGCCAGCAGCCCAGACCCGGGGACAGGATTTGGTAATGAGCAGTTCTTC.